A single sample is the source of the 23 T cell receptor beta chains below, sequenced in a study of shared clonotypes between healthy human individuals. TCRdb's copy holds only in-frame clones and misses some; the assay was immunoSEQ multiplex PCR. The sample includes fewer than 2.5 million clones, approximately 93% of them seen just once. The sample comprised naive CD4+ T cells from PBMCs. Regarding subset: CD45RA+ positively selected. The receptors stem from a man between 18 and 29 years old in good health. Some clones in this sample may be carry-over from other donors' samples.

The rearrangement joins TRBV2 to TRBJ2-1, with D tentatively TRBD2 (6 bases). The ends were cut back, 4 bases at V and 15 bases at J, with 13 bases in the middle. Per the germline V gene, CDR1 is SNHLY and CDR2 is FYNNEI. The CDR3 has 11 amino acids. The CDR3 sequence: CASSGGSGSFF. CDR3 in DNA: TGTGCCAGCAGTGGAGGTAGCGGATCGTTCTTC.

V usage is TRBV18 and J usage is TRBJ2-5; no clear D. The germline CDR1 and CDR2 sequences are KGHSH and LQKENI. The CDR3 covers 14 residues. Trimming cost V 2 bases and J 10 bases, with 17 bases left between them. CDR3 protein: CASSPIYPSGIQYF. The CDR3 DNA follows: TGTGCCAGCTCACCAATCTACCCAAGTGGGATCCAGTACTTC.

The chain is built from TRBV12-5 and TRBJ2-3; 8 nucleotides agree with TRBD2. This CDR3 region has 15 residues. Germline CDR1 and CDR2: LGHNT and FRNRAP. With 6 bases clipped from V and 0 bases from J, the junction kept 5 bases outside the gene matches. CDR3 sequence (DNA): TGTGCTAGTGGCGGGGGGGCTCGTAGCACAGATACGCAGTATTTT. Amino acids: CASGGGARSTDTQYF.

The chain recombines TRBV5-1 with TRBJ1-4; maybe TRBD1 (5 bases). The length of the CDR3 is 13 residues. The germline V gene has CDR1 SGHRS and CDR2 YFSETQ. The V gene lost 0 bases and the J gene lost 8 bases, with 8 bases spanning the gap. The CDR3 here is CASSLEGEEKLFF. CDR3 nucleotides: TGCGCCAGCAGCTTGGAAGGGGAGGAAAAACTGTTTTTT.

V gene TRBV7-2 combines with J gene TRBJ2-2, with D unclear. CDR3 length: 12 amino acids. The V end lost 5 bases, the J end lost 4 bases, and 5 bases lay between the germline ends. Per germline, CDR1 SGHTA and CDR2 FQGNSA. The CDR3 is CASSPFTGELFF. DNA of the CDR3: TGTGCCAGCAGCCCATTCACCGGGGAGCTGTTTTTT.

This chain links TRBV2 with TRBJ1-4; a possible D gene is TRBD1 (5 bases). The CDR3 covers 16 residues. CDR1 and CDR2 (germline): SNHLY, FYNNEI. The V gene lost 5 bases and the J gene lost 0 bases, with 13 bases spanning the gap. The DNA for the CDR3 is TGTGCCAGCAGTCCCAGGGCCGGTGCAACTAATGAAAAACTGTTTTTT. Encoded protein: CASSPRAGATNEKLFF.

The rearrangement uses TRBV19 and TRBJ2-3; 15 positions agree with TRBD2. The CDR3 sequence is 20 residues long. J was trimmed by 1 base and V by 2 bases; bases with no gene match: 10. CDR1 and CDR2 (germline): LNHDA, SQIVND (reference sequence). CDR3: CASSIRLWTSGGGGTDTQYF. CDR3 DNA: TGTGCCAGTAGTATAAGGCTCTGGACTAGCGGGGGGGGTGGCACAGATACGCAGTATTTT.

The V gene is TRBV28, the J gene TRBJ2-7, with no clear D. Trimming took 6 bases from V and 0 from J, leaving 15 bases between them. The CDR3 has 15 residues. Germline V gene data show CDR1 as MDHEN and CDR2 as SYDVKM. Here the CDR3 DNA reads TGTGCCAGCAGCCAATTAAGTCGCTCCTCCTACGAGCAGTACTTC. This codes for CASSQLSRSSYEQYF.

The rearrangement links TRBV20-1 to TRBJ2-3; no reliable D call. With 3 bases removed from V and 6 bases from J, the gap between germline ends came to 4 bases. The length of the CDR3 is 10 residues. Germline lookup yields CDR1 DFQATT and CDR2 SNEGSKA (reference sequence). For the CDR3, the DNA is TGCAGTGCTAGTATGGATACGCAGTATTTT. This codes for CSASMDTQYF.

This clone was counted once. The chain carries TRBV5-1 and TRBJ2-7; TRBD1 agrees at 9 bases. J gave up 4 bases and V 0 bases, and 8 bases lay outside the gene matches. The CDR3 has 16 residues. CDR1 SGHRS and CDR2 YFSETQ come from the germline V gene. The CDR3 protein is CASSLDPGQGVYEQYF. The CDR3 DNA reads TGCGCCAGCAGCTTGGATCCGGGACAGGGTGTTTACGAGCAGTACTTC.

The chain recombines TRBV30 with TRBJ2-2; D is unclear. This CDR3 has 16 amino acids. Germline loops: CDR1 GTSNPN, CDR2 SVGIG (reference sequence). Trimming cost V 1 base and J 0 bases, with 12 bases left between them. The CDR3 reads CAWSGEFAANTGELFF. The CDR3 DNA reads TGTGCCTGGAGTGGAGAATTCGCGGCGAACACCGGGGAGCTGTTTTTT.

The chain uses TRBV7-2 and TRBJ2-3; tentatively, D is TRBD2 (6 bases). V lost 6 bases and J 1 base, leaving 17 bases between the germline ends. CDR3 size: 16 residues. Looked up from germline, CDR1 is SGHTA and CDR2 is FQGNSA. CDR3 loop: CASRPRSSGRTDTQYF. The CDR3 DNA sequence: TGTGCCAGCAGGCCACGGAGTAGCGGTCGCACAGATACGCAGTATTTT.

This chain joins TRBV27 and TRBJ2-1; 14 bases match TRBD2. Germline trimming cut 8 bases from V and 2 bases from J; bases unmatched to any gene: 11. The germline V gene has CDR1 MNHEY and CDR2 SMNVEV (reference sequence). This CDR3 region has 18 residues. The CDR3 region is CASGKTSGRAGPYNEQFF. The CDR3 region has the DNA TGTGCCAGCGGCAAGACTAGCGGGAGGGCGGGCCCCTACAATGAGCAGTTCTTC.

J is TRBJ2-3 and V is TRBV7-7; 7 positions match TRBD1. J gave up 6 bases and V 0 bases, and 12 bases lay outside the gene matches. CDR1 is SSHAT and CDR2 is FNYEAQ in the germline V gene (reference sequence). CDR3 length: 17 amino acids. The CDR3 loop is CASSLASGPGGRDTQYF. In nucleotides, the CDR3 is TGTGCCAGCAGCTTAGCATCCGGACCAGGGGGTAGGGATACGCAGTATTTT.

This chain connects TRBV5-1 to TRBJ2-1; D unresolved. The CDR3 length is 15 residues. Trimming removed 5 bases from V and 2 bases from J, with 14 bases in between. CDR1 is SGHRS, CDR2 YFSETQ, per germline. In DNA form, the CDR3 reads TGCGCCAGCAGTAGGCCCCTCCAGACCTACAATGAGCAGTTCTTC. Translating gives CASSRPLQTYNEQFF.

The gene calls are TRBV28 and TRBJ2-7; D is unclear. The length of the CDR3 is 11 residues. Trimming cost V 4 bases and J 7 bases, with 8 bases left between them. CDR1 is MDHEN, CDR2 SYDVKM, per germline. CDR3: CASSSMVEQYF. Written as DNA, the CDR3 is TGTGCCAGCAGTTCCATGGTTGAGCAGTACTTC. Full variable domain (outside the CDR3, taken from reference TRBV28 and TRBJ2-7): DVKVTQSSRYLVKRTGEKVFLECVQDMDHENMFWYRQDPGLGLRLIYFSYDVKMKEKGDIPEGYSVSREKKERFSLILESASTNQTSMYLCASSSMVEQYFGPGTRLTVT.

About this clone itself: The identical CDR3 is also encoded by other nucleotide sequences in the sample. The chain employs TRBV5-4 and TRBJ2-7, with 8 bases matching TRBD2. The ends lost 0 bases at V and 3 bases at J; junction bases unmatched: 2. The CDR3 runs to 14 residues. CDR1 is SGHNT, CDR2 YYREEE, per germline (reference sequence). In nucleotides, the CDR3 is TGTGCCAGCAGCTTGGAGGGGACTAGCTACGAGCAGTACTTC. Translated: CASSLEGTSYEQYF.

In this sample, this clone turned up once. The genes are TRBV4-3 and TRBJ1-6, with a tentative D call TRBD1 (6 bases). Trimming removed 1 base at V and 0 bases at J, with 19 bases between. From germline, CDR1 is LGHNA and CDR2 YSLEER. The CDR3 totals 20 residues. In nucleotides, the CDR3 is TGCGCCAGCAGCCAAGGTATTACCGGGACACAGAGCTCCTATAATTCACCCCTCCACTTT. Translation: CASSQGITGTQSSYNSPLHF.

The CDR3 nucleotides read TGTGCCAGTAGTACCCCGACAGGGGGGACAGATACGCAGTATTTT. Translating it yields CASSTPTGGTDTQYF. V gene TRBV19 combines with J gene TRBJ2-3; 9 bases are shared with TRBD1. V shed 4 bases, J shed 3 bases, and the junction held 5 bases outside the gene matches. The germline V gene has CDR1 LNHDA and CDR2 SQIVND (reference sequence). The CDR3 is 15 residues long.

The chain carries TRBV5-1 and TRBJ2-3; D remains unclear. The CDR3 consists of 17 residues. Germline V gene lookup returns CDR1 SGHRS and CDR2 YFSETQ. The V end lost 3 bases, the J end lost 0 bases, and 17 bases lay between the germline ends. The CDR3 spells CASSYSPSRASTDTQYF. For the CDR3, the DNA is TGCGCCAGCAGCTACTCCCCCAGTAGGGCTAGCACAGATACGCAGTATTTT.

V gene TRBV18 combines with J gene TRBJ1-3; possibly TRBD1 for D (5 bases). The V end was cut by 6 bases, the J end by 0 bases, with 15 bases between. This CDR3 comprises 16 residues. Germline V lookup: CDR1 KGHSH, CDR2 LQKENI. The CDR3 spells CASSPADRTSGNTIYF. The CDR3 DNA follows: TGTGCCAGCTCCCCCGCTGACAGAACCTCTGGAAACACCATATATTTT. The full variable domain, completed using reference TRBV18 and TRBJ1-3, is NAGVMQNPRHLVRRRGQEARLRCSPMKGHSHVYWYRQLPEEGLKFMVYLQKENIIDESGMPKERFSAEFPKEGPSILRIQQVVRGDSAAYFCASSPADRTSGNTIYFGEGSWLTVV.

The genes are TRBV6-5 and TRBJ2-5; weak D call: TRBD1 (6 bases). Per the germline V gene, CDR1 is MNHEY and CDR2 is SVGAGI. The CDR3 length is 14 residues. Trimming shortened V by 5 bases and J by 1 base, and 11 bases separated the two germline ends. The CDR3 nucleotides are TGTGCCAGCAGTCCGGGACACTTCCAAGAGACCCAGTACTTC. Translation: CASSPGHFQETQYF.

In regard to this clone: The junction departs from the called germline gene at one end, perhaps through a read error. The chain uses TRBV7-9 and TRBJ2-7; TRBD1 might be the D (5 bases). CDR3 size: 12 residues. The germline V gene has CDR1 SEHNR and CDR2 FQNEAQ (reference sequence). CDR3 DNA: TGTGCCAGCAGCTTATACGACGACAGCCCTGACTTC. Protein sequence: CASSLYDDSPDF.